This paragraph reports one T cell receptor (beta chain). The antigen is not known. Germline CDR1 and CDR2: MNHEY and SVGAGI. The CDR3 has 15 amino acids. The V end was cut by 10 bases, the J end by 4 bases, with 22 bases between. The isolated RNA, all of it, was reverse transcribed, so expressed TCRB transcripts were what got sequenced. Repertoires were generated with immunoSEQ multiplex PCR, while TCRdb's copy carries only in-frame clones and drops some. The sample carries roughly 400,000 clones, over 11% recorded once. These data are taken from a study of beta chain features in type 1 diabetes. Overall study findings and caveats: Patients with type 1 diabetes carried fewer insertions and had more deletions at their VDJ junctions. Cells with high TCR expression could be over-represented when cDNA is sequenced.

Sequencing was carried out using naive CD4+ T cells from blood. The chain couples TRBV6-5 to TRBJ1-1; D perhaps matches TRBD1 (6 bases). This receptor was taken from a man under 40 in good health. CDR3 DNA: TGTGCCACCACGACGCGGGGGGCGGCCACCACTGAAGCTTTCTTT. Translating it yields CATTTRGAATTEAFF.